Below are 19 T cell receptor beta chains sequenced from a single sample in a study of blood T cell repertoires in COVID-19. TCRdb's table, derived via immunoSEQ multiplex PCR, lists solely in-frame clones and lacks some. The table has about 310,000 clones, over 75% seen once. Sequencing was performed on PBMCs or T cells enriched from blood (not recorded which). Receptors originate from a man aged 25-45 years who had recovered from COVID-19.

CDR3 DNA: TGCGCCAGCAGCCAGGGGGCGCGTGATGAAAAACTGTTTTTT. Translating it yields CASSQGARDEKLFF. The chain joins TRBV4-1 to TRBJ1-4; D may be TRBD1 (6 bases). Germline V gene lookup returns CDR1 MGHRA and CDR2 YSYEKL. Trimming removed 3 bases from V and 6 bases from J, with 11 bases in between. The length of the CDR3 is 14 residues.

A few counts support this clone. This chain joins TRBV5-4 and TRBJ2-3; 8 nucleotides line up with TRBD1. V lost 4 bases to trimming and J lost 0 bases; unmatched junction nucleotides: 7. Germline lookup yields CDR1 SGHNT and CDR2 YYREEE (reference sequence). The CDR3 runs 16 residues. The CDR3 protein is CASSPRDRTSTDTQYF. The CDR3 region has the DNA TGTGCCAGCAGCCCCCGGGACAGGACTAGCACAGATACGCAGTATTTT.

V gene TRBV3-1 (or the pseudogene TRBV3-2) combines with J gene TRBJ1-6; D unresolved. Trimming removed 1 base from V and 7 bases from J, with 5 bases in between. The CDR3 has 13 amino acids. CDR1 is LGHDT, CDR2 YNNKEL, per germline (reference sequence). The CDR3 sequence: CASSQGRNSPLHF. The CDR3 DNA follows: TGTGCCAGCAGCCAAGGGAGGAATTCACCCCTCCACTTT.

The chain joins TRBV5-6 to TRBJ1-2; D gene uncertain. The CDR3 totals 14 residues. V was shortened by 2 bases and J by 7 bases, with 15 bases between the two germline ends. Germline V lookup: CDR1 SGHDT, CDR2 YYEEEE. CDR3: CASSFTGVVGGYTF. CDR3 sequence (DNA): TGTGCCAGCAGCTTCACGGGTGTTGTTGGTGGCTACACCTTC. Based on the CDR3 plus reference TRBV5-6 and TRBJ1-2, the full variable domain is DAGVTQSPTHLIKTRGQQVTLRCSPKSGHDTVSWYQQALGQGPQFIFQYYEEEERQRGNFPDRFSGHQFPNYSSELNVNALLLGDSALYLCASSFTGVVGGYTFGSGTRLTVV.

This clone was counted a single time. The CDR3 reads CASSRLAGGTGEQYF. The CDR3, as DNA: TGTGCCAGCAGCCGACTAGCGGGGGGGACTGGTGAGCAGTACTTC. The chain carries TRBV4-2 and TRBJ2-7, with 14 bases identical to TRBD2. The CDR3 has 15 residues. V trimming: 4 bases; J trimming: 7 bases; junction bases outside the gene matches: 6. The germline V gene has CDR1 LGHNA and CDR2 YNFKEQ.

CDR3 bases: TGTGCCAGCAGCCACCCCGGAGTCGGTGAGCAGTACTTC. This sequence encodes CASSHPGVGEQYF. V gene TRBV3-1 (or the pseudogene TRBV3-2) combines with J gene TRBJ2-7; the D is unclear. Trimming stripped 3 bases from V and 7 bases from J, with 13 bases between. The CDR3 is made up of 13 amino acids. From germline, CDR1 is LGHDT and CDR2 YNNKEL (reference sequence).

The DNA of the CDR3 is TGTGCCAGTAGTATAGCCCCGACAGGGCTTACCTACGAGCAGTACTTC. This translates into CASSIAPTGLTYEQYF. This sequence joins TRBV19 and TRBJ2-7; 7 bases map to TRBD1. After removal of 1 base from V and 2 bases from J, the junction contained 8 bases not matched to a gene. Germline CDR1 LNHDA, CDR2 SQIVND (reference sequence). The CDR3 is 16 residues long.

V and J are TRBV4-3 and TRBJ2-7; a weak D match, TRBD2 (5 bases). Trimming cost V 4 bases and J 5 bases, with 18 bases left between them. CDR1 is LGHNA, CDR2 YSLEER, per germline. This CDR3 spans 15 amino acids. CDR3 nucleotide sequence: TGCGCCAGCAGCCTATCAACCGGGGATAGAAACGAGCAGTACTTC. As protein: CASSLSTGDRNEQYF.

The chain carries TRBV5-6 and TRBJ1-2; no reliable D call. Germline V gives CDR1 SGHDT, CDR2 YYEEEE. CDR3 length: 11 residues. V was shortened by 3 bases and J by 8 bases, with 8 bases between the two germline ends. CDR3: CASSSRNGYTF. The CDR3, as DNA: TGTGCCAGCAGCTCGAGGAACGGCTACACCTTC.

This clone was counted a single time. Distinct nucleotide sequences in the sample also encode this CDR3. The chain is built from TRBV3-1 (or the pseudogene TRBV3-2) and TRBJ1-5; D remains ambiguous. The germline V gene encodes CDR1 LGHDT and CDR2 YNNKEL (reference sequence). The V end was cut by 4 bases, the J end by 4 bases, with 8 bases between. CDR3 length equals 13 residues. CDR3 nucleotide sequence: TGTGCCAGCAGCCCCCCGGGGAATCAGCCCCAGCATTTT. Translation gives CASSPPGNQPQHF.

The gene calls are TRBV5-4 and TRBJ2-3; 9 bases line up with TRBD2. The CDR3 contains 16 residues. Losses at the gene ends were 0 bases for V and 3 bases for J; bases not matched to a gene: 5. CDR1 is SGHNT, CDR2 YYREEE, per germline (reference sequence). The CDR3 reads CASSLGVAGVTDTQYF. The CDR3 DNA reads TGTGCCAGCAGCTTGGGTGTAGCGGGGGTTACAGATACGCAGTATTTT.

This chain links TRBV2 with TRBJ1-1; 8 positions match TRBD1. Trimming cost V 8 bases and J 5 bases; bases outside gene matches: 7. This CDR3 comprises 13 residues. Looked up from germline, CDR1 is SNHLY and CDR2 is FYNNEI. As DNA, the CDR3 is TGTGCCAGCGACGCCGACAGGGGAACTGAAGCTTTCTTT. Translated, it gives CASDADRGTEAFF.

The chain has TRBV6-2 or TRBV6-3 and TRBJ1-1; 7 bases match TRBD1. J gave up 7 bases and V 0 bases, and 8 bases lay outside the gene matches. Looked up from germline, CDR1 is MNHEY and CDR2 is SVGEGT. CDR3 length: 15 residues. CDR3 nucleotide sequence: TGTGCCAGCAGTTACTCGGTCCAGGGGGGAATTGAAGCTTTCTTT. This encodes CASSYSVQGGIEAFF.

The chain combines TRBV5-1 with TRBJ1-2; D remains unclear. CDR1 is SGHRS, CDR2 YFSETQ, per germline. The CDR3 totals 14 residues. Trimming stripped 3 bases from V and 6 bases from J, with 15 bases between. CDR3: CASSYITMGDGYTF. The CDR3 DNA reads TGCGCCAGCAGCTATATAACAATGGGAGATGGCTACACCTTC.

CDR3 loop: CASSHDRANTGELFF. The CDR3 region has the DNA TGTGCCAGCAGCCACGACAGGGCGAACACCGGGGAGCTGTTTTTT. The chain couples TRBV5-6 to TRBJ2-2; TRBD1 agrees at 7 bases. The CDR3 loop spans 15 amino acids. Germline V lookup: CDR1 SGHDT, CDR2 YYEEEE. The V segment lost 4 bases and the J segment 0 bases; nucleotides outside the gene matches: 3.

This sequence joins TRBV14 and TRBJ2-1, with no clear D. The CDR3 has 17 residues. Germline values: CDR1 SGHDN, CDR2 FVKESK. Trimming stripped 0 bases from V and 4 bases from J, with 16 bases between. The CDR3 spells CASSQDYARRKYNEQFF. CDR3 sequence (DNA): TGTGCCAGCAGCCAAGATTACGCACGGCGGAAGTACAATGAGCAGTTCTTC.

The CDR3 DNA follows: TGTGCCACCAGCAGAGAAAAACTACCATCACTAGCGGGGGTCGGAGATACGCAGTATTTT. This gives the protein CATSREKLPSLAGVGDTQYF. V usage is TRBV15 and J usage is TRBJ2-3; 11 nucleotides match TRBD2. CDR3 length: 20 residues. Germline assignment: CDR1 LNHNV and CDR2 YYDKDF (reference sequence). The trim removed 0 bases at V and 5 bases at J, leaving 16 bases unmatched.

The CDR3 loop is CASTSSGYGYTF. The CDR3 DNA is TGTGCCAGCACCTCATCGGGGTATGGCTACACCTTC. The rearrangement links TRBV12-3 or TRBV12-4 to TRBJ1-2; D remains ambiguous. The V and J ends lost 7 bases and 5 bases respectively, with 11 bases between them. The CDR3 extends over 12 amino acids.

The chain employs TRBV12-5 and TRBJ2-5; TRBD2 matches 14 bases. Germline loops: CDR1 LGHNT, CDR2 FRNRAP. This CDR3 spans 18 amino acids. After removal of 1 base from V and 1 base from J, the junction contained 5 bases not matched to a gene. Here the CDR3 reads CASGLARTSGGLQETQYF. CDR3 DNA sequence: TGTGCTAGTGGTTTGGCCAGGACTAGCGGGGGGCTCCAAGAGACCCAGTACTTC.